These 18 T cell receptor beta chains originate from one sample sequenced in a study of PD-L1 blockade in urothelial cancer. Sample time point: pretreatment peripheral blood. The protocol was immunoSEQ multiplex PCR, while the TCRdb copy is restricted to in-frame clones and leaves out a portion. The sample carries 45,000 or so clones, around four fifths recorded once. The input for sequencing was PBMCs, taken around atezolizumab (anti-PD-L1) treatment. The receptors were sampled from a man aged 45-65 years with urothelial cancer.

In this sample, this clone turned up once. The CDR3 here is CASSLRPGEGTEAFF. CDR3 bases: TGTGCCAGCAGCTTACGACCAGGGGAGGGGACTGAAGCTTTCTTT. The chain recombines TRBV7-8 with TRBJ1-1, with D possibly TRBD1 on 6 matching bases. This CDR3 contains 15 residues. Germline V gene data show CDR1 as SGHVS and CDR2 as FQNEAQ. V was clipped by 2 bases and J by 5 bases, with 15 bases between them.

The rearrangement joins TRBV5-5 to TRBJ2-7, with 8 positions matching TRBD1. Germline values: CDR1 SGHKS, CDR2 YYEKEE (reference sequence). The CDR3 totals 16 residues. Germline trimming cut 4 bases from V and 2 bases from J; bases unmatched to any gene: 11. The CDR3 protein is CASSSTPGTGTYEQYF. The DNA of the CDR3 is TGTGCCAGCAGCAGCACACCCGGGACAGGTACCTACGAGCAGTACTTC.

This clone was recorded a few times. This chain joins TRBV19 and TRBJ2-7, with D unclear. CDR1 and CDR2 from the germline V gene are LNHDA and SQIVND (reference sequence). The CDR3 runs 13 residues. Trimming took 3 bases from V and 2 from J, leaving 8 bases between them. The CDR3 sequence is CASSIPNTYEQYF. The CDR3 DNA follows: TGTGCCAGTAGTATCCCTAATACCTACGAGCAGTACTTC. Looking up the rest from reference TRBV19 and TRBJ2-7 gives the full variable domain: DGGITQSPKYLFRKEGQNVTLSCEQNLNHDAMYWYRQDPGQGLRLIYYSQIVNDFQKGDIAEGYSVSREKKESFPLTVTSAQKNPTAFYLCASSIPNTYEQYFGPGTRLTVT.

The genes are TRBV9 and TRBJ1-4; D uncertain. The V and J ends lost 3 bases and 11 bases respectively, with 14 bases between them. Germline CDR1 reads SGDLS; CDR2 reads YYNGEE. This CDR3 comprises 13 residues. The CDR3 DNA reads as TGTGCCAGCAGCGCTGGAGCGGAAGGGAAACTGTTTTTT. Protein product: CASSAGAEGKLFF. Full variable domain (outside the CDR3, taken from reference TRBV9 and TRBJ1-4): DSGVTQTPKHLITATGQRVTLRCSPRSGDLSVYWYQQSLDQGLQFLIQYYNGEERAKGNILERFSAQQFPDLHSELNLSSLELGDSALYFCASSAGAEGKLFFGSGTQLSVL.

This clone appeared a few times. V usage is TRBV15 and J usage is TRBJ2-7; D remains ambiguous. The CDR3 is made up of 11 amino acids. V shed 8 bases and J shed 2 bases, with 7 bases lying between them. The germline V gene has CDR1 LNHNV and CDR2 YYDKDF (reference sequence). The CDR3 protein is CATGPPYEQYF. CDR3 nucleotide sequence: TGTGCCACCGGCCCTCCCTACGAGCAGTACTTC.

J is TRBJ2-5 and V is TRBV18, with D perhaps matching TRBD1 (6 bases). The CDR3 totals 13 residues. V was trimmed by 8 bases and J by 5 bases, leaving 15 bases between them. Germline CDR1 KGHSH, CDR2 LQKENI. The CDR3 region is CASQWDTRETQYF. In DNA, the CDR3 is TGTGCCAGCCAGTGGGACACCAGGGAGACCCAGTACTTC. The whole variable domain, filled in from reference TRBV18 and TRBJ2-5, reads NAGVMQNPRHLVRRRGQEARLRCSPMKGHSHVYWYRQLPEEGLKFMVYLQKENIIDESGMPKERFSAEFPKEGPSILRIQQVVRGDSAAYFCASQWDTRETQYFGPGTRLLVL.

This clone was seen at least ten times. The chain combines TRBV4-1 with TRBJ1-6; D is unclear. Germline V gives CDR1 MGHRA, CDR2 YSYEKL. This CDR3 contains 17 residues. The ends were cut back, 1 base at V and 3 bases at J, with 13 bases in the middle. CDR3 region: CASSQGAGGDYNSPLHF. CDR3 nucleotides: TGCGCCAGCAGCCAAGGGGCAGGCGGGGACTATAATTCACCCCTCCACTTT.

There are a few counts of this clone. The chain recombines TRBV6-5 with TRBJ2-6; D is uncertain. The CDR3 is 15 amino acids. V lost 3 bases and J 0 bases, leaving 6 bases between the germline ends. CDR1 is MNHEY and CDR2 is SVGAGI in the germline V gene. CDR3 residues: CASSYQFSGANVLTF. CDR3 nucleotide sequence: TGTGCCAGCAGTTATCAGTTCTCTGGGGCCAACGTCCTGACTTTC.

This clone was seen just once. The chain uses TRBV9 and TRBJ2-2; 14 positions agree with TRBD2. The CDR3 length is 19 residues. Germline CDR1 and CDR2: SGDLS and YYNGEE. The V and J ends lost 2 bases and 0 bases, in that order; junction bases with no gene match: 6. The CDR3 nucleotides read TGTGCCAGCAGCGTGGGACTAGCGGGGGCCAGCCCGAACACCGGGGAGCTGTTTTTT. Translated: CASSVGLAGASPNTGELFF. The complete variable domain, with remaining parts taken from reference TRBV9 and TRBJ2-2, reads DSGVTQTPKHLITATGQRVTLRCSPRSGDLSVYWYQQSLDQGLQFLIQYYNGEERAKGNILERFSAQQFPDLHSELNLSSLELGDSALYFCASSVGLAGASPNTGELFFGEGSRLTVL.

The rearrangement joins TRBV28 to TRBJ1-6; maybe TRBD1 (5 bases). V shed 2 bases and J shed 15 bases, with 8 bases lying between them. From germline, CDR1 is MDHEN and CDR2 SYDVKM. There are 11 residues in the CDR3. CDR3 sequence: CASSLQGNLHF. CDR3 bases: TGTGCCAGCAGTTTACAGGGTAACCTCCACTTT. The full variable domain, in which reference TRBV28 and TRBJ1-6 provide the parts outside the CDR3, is DVKVTQSSRYLVKRTGEKVFLECVQDMDHENMFWYRQDPGLGLRLIYFSYDVKMKEKGDIPEGYSVSREKKERFSLILESASTNQTSMYLCASSLQGNLHFGNGTRLTVT.

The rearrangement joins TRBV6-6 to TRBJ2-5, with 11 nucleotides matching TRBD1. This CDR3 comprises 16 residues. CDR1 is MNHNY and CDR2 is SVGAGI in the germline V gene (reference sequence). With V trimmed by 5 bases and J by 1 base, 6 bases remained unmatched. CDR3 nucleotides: TGTGCCAGCAGTCCCTTGGGACAGGGGGTCCAAGAGACCCAGTACTTC. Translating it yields CASSPLGQGVQETQYF.

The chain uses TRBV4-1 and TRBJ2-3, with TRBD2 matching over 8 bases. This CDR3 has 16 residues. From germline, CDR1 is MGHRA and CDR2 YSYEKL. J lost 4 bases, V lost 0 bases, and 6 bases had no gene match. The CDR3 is CASSQDPAGVSDTQYF. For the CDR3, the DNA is TGCGCCAGCAGCCAAGATCCAGCGGGAGTCTCAGATACGCAGTATTTT.

CDR3 protein: CASTRGPGNTEAFF. CDR3 sequence (DNA): TGTGCCAGCACCAGGGGGCCTGGGAACACTGAAGCTTTCTTT. The chain has TRBV9 and TRBJ1-1; 8 bases fit TRBD1. The CDR3 consists of 14 residues. The V segment lost 6 bases and the J segment 1 base; nucleotides outside the gene matches: 5. CDR1 and CDR2 (germline): SGDLS, YYNGEE.

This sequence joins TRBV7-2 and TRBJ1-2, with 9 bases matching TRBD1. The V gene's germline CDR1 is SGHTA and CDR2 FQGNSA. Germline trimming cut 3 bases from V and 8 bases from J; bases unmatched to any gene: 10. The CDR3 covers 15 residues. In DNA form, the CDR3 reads TGTGCCAGCAGCTTGGGGACGGGACAGGGAGTAGGCTACACCTTC. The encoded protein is CASSLGTGQGVGYTF.

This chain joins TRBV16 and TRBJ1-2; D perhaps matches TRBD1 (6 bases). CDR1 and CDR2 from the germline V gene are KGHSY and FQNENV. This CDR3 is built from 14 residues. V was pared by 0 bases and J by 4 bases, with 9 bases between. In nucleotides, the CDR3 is TGTGCCAGCAGCCAATCAAGGGGGGGCTATGGCTACACCTTC. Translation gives CASSQSRGGYGYTF.

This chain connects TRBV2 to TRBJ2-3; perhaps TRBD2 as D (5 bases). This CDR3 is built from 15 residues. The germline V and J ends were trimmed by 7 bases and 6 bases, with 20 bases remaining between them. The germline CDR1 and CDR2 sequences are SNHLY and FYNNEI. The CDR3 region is CASTTPLAWEDTQYF. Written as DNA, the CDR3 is TGTGCCAGCACGACGCCCCTAGCTTGGGAGGATACGCAGTATTTT.

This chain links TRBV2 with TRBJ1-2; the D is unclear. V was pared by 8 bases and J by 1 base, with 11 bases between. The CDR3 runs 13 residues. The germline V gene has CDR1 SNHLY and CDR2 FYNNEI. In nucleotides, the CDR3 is TGTGCCAGCTACAGTTCTTTTAACTATGGCTACACCTTC. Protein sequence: CASYSSFNYGYTF.

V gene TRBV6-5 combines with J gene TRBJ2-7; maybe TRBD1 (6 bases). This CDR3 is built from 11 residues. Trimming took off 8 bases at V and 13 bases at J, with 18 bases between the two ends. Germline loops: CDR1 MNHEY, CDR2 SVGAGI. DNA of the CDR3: TGTGCCAGCGAAGGGGGAAGGGCCAAATACTTC. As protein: CASEGGRAKYF.